This T cell receptor beta chain is drawn from a study of neurological immune-mediated disorders (dated by TCRdb to between 2018 and 2020). Notes on the research overall: Among the 34 multiple sclerosis patients, relapsing-remitting MS was present in roughly 30 and secondary progressive MS was present in 3. Peripheral blood TCR-beta repertoires from patients with HTLV-I-associated myelopathy (HAM/TSP), patients with multiple sclerosis, and healthy controls were compared in the study using UMI-based sequencing. Alongside PBMC samples, the set of some 100 TCR-beta libraries contained longitudinal samples, technical triplicates, and paired CD4+ and CD8+ T-cell subsets that had been sorted. Of the 68 subjects in the cohort, around 14 were HAM/TSP patients, roughly 35 were multiple sclerosis patients, and 20 were healthy controls.

What the authors observed across the whole study: Phylogenetic analysis grouped repertoires from 18 of 34 MS patients into a cluster of related CDR3 sequences, suggesting a possible repertoire-level signature. TCR clonal expansion was highest in HAM/TSP patients and lowest in MS patients, with MS patients falling below even healthy controls. No clinical or MRI features were associated with the MS cluster, and the authors said that larger cohorts are needed. Expanded clones from different subjects shared no identical CDR3 amino acid sequences, which suggests that TCR-beta repertoires were private in all groups.

cDNA synthesis used template-switch 5'RACE with a primer carrying a 10-nucleotide random unique molecular identifier tagging each TCR transcript. Each sequencing run produced over 170 million TCR-beta sequences covering 15-18 subjects. The RNeasy kit was used for extraction of total RNA. Using the KAPA Real-time Library Amplification kit, TCR-beta VDJ regions were amplified with primers for the TCR constant region and the 5'RACE anchor. A first PCR added sample indexes and Illumina adaptors, after which a second PCR increased the library yield. After Ampure bead purification, the roughly 650 bp TCR product was size-selected on a 2% E-gel SizeSelection system. Library quality was checked on a Bioanalyzer, concentration was measured with Qubit, and libraries were quantified with the Kapa Library Quantification kit before pooling. An Illumina HiSeq 2500 sequenced the libraries paired-end 2 x 150 bp. To increase sequence diversity, roughly 24-31% phiX was spiked into each library pool. The authors' pipeline ran thus. Quality-filtered reads were processed with the UMI-based MiGEC pipeline, and over 75% of raw TCR sequences were removed by the MiGEC pipeline during error correction. VDJ genes were aligned to IMGT germline references, and clonotypes were defined by unique CDR3 amino acid sequence plus V-J genes. Clonal expansion, Shannon diversity, and CDR3 relatedness (CalcPairwiseDistances, ClusterSamples) were evaluated with VDJtools, and phylogenetic trees were built with CLCbio workbench. A clone was classed as expanded if it had 8 or more unique UMIs, a cutoff based on coefficient-of-variation modelling across technical triplicates. The public reads were run again by TCRdb, first through fastp at Q25 and then through MiXCR, and only productive beta chains were kept. Identical CDR3 protein sequences are pooled into one entry, listed with their most common genes and DNA. The authors' filters were not applied to this entry. In all, the sample holds approximately 65,000 distinct CDR3 sequences, and around 5.1% of those were seen once. 5.6% of the sample is held by the ten biggest clonotypes.

Here V drops 4 bases and J drops 5 bases, and the junction holds 14 bases not matched to any gene. From its cysteine to its phenylalanine, the CDR3 spans 17 amino acids. The entry retains the CDR3 DNA only, 51 bases that are in frame from base 1. CDR1 and CDR2 are drawn from the germline V gene: SGHRS, YFSETQ. For the unsorted PBMC libraries, 2 million PBMCs were stored in RNAlater at -80 degrees C until RNA extraction and were used to generate the libraries. The multiple sclerosis patients were enrolled in a US clinical protocol that evaluated disease progression with magnetic resonance imaging. PBMCs were separated from peripheral blood using Ficoll-Hypaque density gradient centrifugation and then cryopreserved in liquid nitrogen. This clonotype was recorded at least ten times. Its target antigen remains unknown. No qualities accompany the bases; no much larger clone lies one base away.

The source material was PBMCs. The chain uses TRBV5-1 and TRBJ2-3; the junction holds 9 bases that match TRBD2. The TCR sequence derives from a human donor with multiple sclerosis. The donor label of this sample is uncertain. The DNA sequence follows: TGCGCCAGCAGCCCTGCGCACGGCGGGGGGGTCGGAGATACGCAGTATTTT. Its product reads: CASSPAHGGGVGDTQYF.